This T cell receptor beta chain was recovered during a study of blood T cell repertoires in COVID-19. Across the study: Material from acute and convalescent COVID-19 was sourced from the United States, Italy and Spain. The analysed material was cDNA or gDNA that came from T cells, B-cell-depleted T cells, or PBMCs.

Here immunoSEQ multiplex PCR was the method, and the copy in TCRdb shows in-frame clones only, minus some. This sample yields approximately 210,000 clones, of which about 85% are seen a single time; under 12% belongs to the top ten. This clone is a singleton in its sample. Per germline, CDR1 MDHEN and CDR2 SYDVKM. There are 14 residues in the CDR3. Deletions cut 5 bases from V and 2 bases from J, with 13 bases between. Sample: peripheral blood. V usage is TRBV28 and J usage is TRBJ2-7; D may be TRBD1 (6 bases). The sequence derives from a woman aged 80 or over with COVID-19, enrolled during active disease. The CDR3 region has the DNA TGTGCCAGCAGTATAGACAGGCGCACCTACGAGCAGTACTTC. This encodes CASSIDRRTYEQYF.